The sequence of this TCR beta chain was determined in a study of post-analysis software for immune sequencing data. Study in general: Included courses were relapsing-remitting and secondary progressive multiple sclerosis; progressive-relapsing multiple sclerosis was also included.

Unique molecular identifiers featured in each of the TCR beta cDNA libraries. There were roughly 0.9 to 10 million T cells, and about 500,000 cDNA molecules came from them. A single record per CDR3 protein comes from TCRdb applying MiXCR to the PCR reads. The table has hundreds of thousands of distinct CDR3 sequences, just under 30% seen once; the top ten hold around 0.56%. Details on this clonotype: Its target is unknown.

General observations from the study: Among multiple sclerosis patients, normalized Chao1 diversity was significantly below that of controls. Clustering by F measure revealed strong co-clustering among samples prepared together in one batch.

Sequencing was carried out using blood. The receptor comes from a girl between 10 and 17 years old with multiple sclerosis.

The CDR3 sequence: CASSSQGLKGYGYTF. The CDR3 DNA sequence: TGCGCCAGCAGCTCCCAGGGTCTTAAGGGCTATGGCTACACCTTC. This chain joins TRBV5-1 and TRBJ1-2; a weak D match, TRBD1 (5 bases). The CDR3 is made up of 15 amino acids. The germline V and J ends were trimmed by 3 bases and 4 bases, with 16 bases remaining between them. Germline loops: CDR1 SGHRS, CDR2 YFSETQ.